This T cell receptor (beta chain) came from a study of shared clonotypes between healthy human individuals. CD8 cells classed as naive were CD45RO-negative and positively selected for CCR7, excluding terminally differentiated effector memory CD45RA+ cells. The repertoire was sequenced with immunoSEQ multiplex PCR; TCRdb's copy has only in-frame clones and lacks some. The table has under 850,000 clones, about 91% seen once. Study findings and constraints: Clonotypes shared by all four donors outscored non-shared clonotypes in generation probability.

This clone was picked up a small number of times. As yet, its antigen is unknown. The TCR sequence derives from a man younger than 40 in good health. The specimen was naive CD8+ T cells sorted from blood.

The CDR3 here is CASSTPGDLSNEQFF. CDR3 nucleotides: TGTGCCAGCAGCACACCGGGAGATCTGAGCAATGAGCAGTTCTTC. The V call is TRBV7-9, the J call TRBJ2-1; TRBD2 is a possible D gene (6 bases). The CDR3 consists of 15 residues. Between the trimmed V and J ends, which lost 5 bases and 6 bases, there was a span of 17 bases. CDR1 and CDR2 (germline): SEHNR, FQNEAQ (reference sequence). Full variable domain (remainder filled in from reference TRBV7-9 and TRBJ2-1): DTGVSQNPRHKITKRGQNVTFRCDPISEHNRLYWYRQTLGQGPEFLTYFQNEAQLEKSRLLSDRFSAERPKGSFSTLEIQRTEQGDSAMYLCASSTPGDLSNEQFFGPGTRLTVL.